The rows below give T cell receptor beta chains drawn from one sample of a study of blood T cells in healthy people across ages. From the 5' RACE reads, TCRdb called clonotypes with MiXCR, one entry per CDR3 protein. In the table there are roughly 680,000 distinct CDR3 sequences, 49% of which are singletons. Source material: blood. Every receptor here comes from a woman in her sixties in good health. CDR3s include the opening cysteine and the closing phenylalanine or tryptophan. D genes are given only for firm matches. Clone size is given for some rows only: seen once, a few or many times, or a class if the clone is expanded.

DNA	CDR3	size	J	V	D
TGTGCCACCAGTGATTTGGCTAGCTGGTTCTTC	CATSDLASWFF	.	TRBJ2-1	TRBV24-1	.
TGTGCCAGCAGCAAACAGACAGGGCCTTCCTACGAGCAGTACTTC	CASSKQTGPSYEQYF	.	TRBJ2-7	TRBV7-2	TRBD1
TGCGCCAGCAGCTTGCGCGGGACCGAACCCTACAATGAGCAGTTCTTC	CASSLRGTEPYNEQFF	few	TRBJ2-1	TRBV5-1	.
TGCAGTGCTAGAGATCTAGGGGGCAGGAGCGGGAGGGCCTACGAGCAGTACTTC	CSARDLGGRSGRAYEQYF	.	TRBJ2-7	TRBV20-1	TRBD2
TGTGCCAGCAGCCTAAGCTTAGGGACCCCCCTGGGGTACGAGCAGTACTTC	CASSLSLGTPLGYEQYF	.	TRBJ2-7	TRBV7-8	.
TGCGCCAGCAGCCACGGACTCCGGGGCACCGGGGAGCTGTTTTTT	CASSHGLRGTGELFF	few	TRBJ2-2	TRBV4-1	.
TGCGCCAGCAGCCAAGCTGGTTCAGGGAGGTACAACAATGAGCAGTACTTC	CASSQAGSGRYNNEQYF	.	TRBJ2-7	TRBV4-1	.
TGTGCCAGCAGCAGCCTGACTGCGGACGCCTACGAGCAGTACTTC	CASSSLTADAYEQYF	.	TRBJ2-7	TRBV13	.
TGCAGTGCTAGCCCGCAGGGGAAGATCGCCGGGGAGCAGTACTTC	CSASPQGKIAGEQYF	few	TRBJ2-7	TRBV20-1	.
TGCAGCGTTGTCCTAGCGGGAGTAGAAGGTGAGCAGTTCTTC	CSVVLAGVEGEQFF	few	TRBJ2-1	TRBV29-1	TRBD2
TGTGCCAGCAGTGGAGGGAGCTTCCTAGGGGAGACCCAGTACTTC	CASSGGSFLGETQYF	.	TRBJ2-5	TRBV6-1	.
TGTGCCAGCAGTTACTCTCGGAGAGCCCTCCACTTT	CASSYSRRALHF	few	TRBJ1-6	TRBV6-6	.
TGTGCCAGCAGTTTGGGGTACGACAATGAGCAGTTCTTC	CASSLGYDNEQFF	.	TRBJ2-1	TRBV27	.
TGTGCCAGCAGCCCAAAACCGGGACACCACTACGGGCAGTACTTC	CASSPKPGHHYGQYF	.	TRBJ2-7	TRBV7-6	.
TGCGCCAGCAGCTTGGCCCCGGTAGGAAACACTGAAGCTTTCTTT	CASSLAPVGNTEAFF	.	TRBJ1-1	TRBV5-1	.
TGTGCCAGCAGCTTCTTGGCTGTTTCCTACAATGAGCAGTTCTTC	CASSFLAVSYNEQFF	.	TRBJ2-1	TRBV5-6	.
TGTGCCAGCAGCCCTAAAAACGGACCAAATGAGCAGTTCTTC	CASSPKNGPNEQFF	.	TRBJ2-1	TRBV7-2	.
TGCGCCAGCAGCCCTTCAACAGGGATTCGTATAGATACGCAGTATTTT	CASSPSTGIRIDTQYF	.	TRBJ2-3	TRBV4-3	.
TGCAGTGCTTATAAGAGGGGGGAACTCTCCTACGAGCAGTACTTC	CSAYKRGELSYEQYF	.	TRBJ2-7	TRBV20-1	.
TGCGCCAGCAGCTTGGGAGGTTCGAAGGGCACTGAAGCTTTCTTT	CASSLGGSKGTEAFF	few	TRBJ1-1	TRBV5-1	.
TGTGCCAGCAGTCGTAAGTTTGGCCGTGGAGCTTTCTTT	CASSRKFGRGAFF	.	TRBJ1-1	TRBV28	.
TGTGCCAGCAGCGTAGGCAGTACAACCTACGAGCAGTACTTC	CASSVGSTTYEQYF	once	TRBJ2-7	TRBV9	.
TGTGCCAGCAGCGTAAAGGGGGGCGCGGAATCTGGGGCCAACGTCCTGACTTTC	CASSVKGGAESGANVLTF	.	TRBJ2-6	TRBV9	.
TGCAGTGCCATGGGTCTGAGATACAATGAGCAGTTCTTC	CSAMGLRYNEQFF	.	TRBJ2-1	TRBV20-1	.
TGTGCCAGCAGCTTAGGGACAGAGTTTCTTAATGAAAAACTGTTTTTT	CASSLGTEFLNEKLFF	.	TRBJ1-4	TRBV7-2	.
TGTGCCAGCGGGGCTTCCTACAATGAGCAGTTCTTC	CASGASYNEQFF	.	TRBJ2-1	TRBV7-6	.
TGTGCCAGCAGGATGCGAGCGGGGGACTACAATGAGCAGTTCTTC	CASRMRAGDYNEQFF	.	TRBJ2-1	TRBV11-2	TRBD2
TGCAGCGTTGAATCCTCAGGGGGCAATGAGCAGTTCTTC	CSVESSGGNEQFF	.	TRBJ2-1	TRBV29-1	TRBD1
TGTGCCAGCACCAGGAGGGACAGGGGAACTGAAGCTTTCTTT	CASTRRDRGTEAFF	.	TRBJ1-1	TRBV7-2	TRBD1
TGCGCCAGCAGCTTGGCCTCGTACCAAGAGACCCAGTACTTC	CASSLASYQETQYF	few	TRBJ2-5	TRBV5-1	.
TGCAGTGCTAGCGGACAGGGGGCACACGGGCAGTACTTC	CSASGQGAHGQYF	.	TRBJ2-7	TRBV20-1	TRBD1
TGTGCCAGCAGCTTCAAGAGCTCCTACAATGAGCAGTTCTTC	CASSFKSSYNEQFF	.	TRBJ2-1	TRBV7-2	.
TGCAGCGTTTTGGGAGGGGAGGCTGGGGCCAACGTCCTGACTTTC	CSVLGGEAGANVLTF	few	TRBJ2-6	TRBV29-1	TRBD2
TGCAGTGCTGGAGGACAGGGGGCTGAGGAGAGCACTGAAGCTTTCTTT	CSAGGQGAEESTEAFF	once	TRBJ1-1	TRBV20-1	TRBD1
TGCGCCAGCAGCCAAGATAGGGGGACAGGAGTCCAAGAGACCCAGTACTTC	CASSQDRGTGVQETQYF	few	TRBJ2-5	TRBV4-3	TRBD1
TGCAGCGTCACAGGGGGCTACGAGCAGTACTTC	CSVTGGYEQYF	few	TRBJ2-7	TRBV29-1	TRBD1
TGCAGTGCTAGAGATCCACGGTATACCCGCACAGATACGCAGTATTTT	CSARDPRYTRTDTQYF	.	TRBJ2-3	TRBV20-1	.
TGCAGTGCTAGAGATCCGCTAGCGGGATTCCCGAGGGACCAAGAGACCCAGTACTTC	CSARDPLAGFPRDQETQYF	.	TRBJ2-5	TRBV20-1	TRBD2
TGTGCCAGCAGCCGCCGGACAGCTCAAGGATGGACCCAGTACTTC	CASSRRTAQGWTQYF	few	TRBJ2-5	TRBV3-1	.
TGTGCCAGCAGGGAGGGGGAAGCCACAGATACGCAGTATTTT	CASREGEATDTQYF	few	TRBJ2-3	TRBV9	.
TGTGCCACCCAACCCCCGGGACAGCCCTACGAGCAGTACTTC	CATQPPGQPYEQYF	.	TRBJ2-7	TRBV6-1	TRBD1
TGTGCCAGCACTGGTGGGGGGACAGCCTACGAGCAGTACTTC	CASTGGGTAYEQYF	.	TRBJ2-7	TRBV12-3/TRBV12-4	.
TGTGCCAGCAGCCGGCTCAGGAACACTGAGGCTTTCTTT	CASSRLRNTEAFF	.	TRBJ1-1	TRBV6-5	.
TGTGCCAGCAGCGGATTAAACAATGAGCAGTTCTTC	CASSGLNNEQFF	.	TRBJ2-1	TRBV5-6	.